This TCR beta chain is from a study of cytomegalovirus exposure and HLA in healthy donors. Trimming left V 4 bases short and J 8 bases short, with 26 bases between. Germline values: CDR1 SGHDN, CDR2 FVKESK. The length of the CDR3 is 17 residues. Unrecorded immune exposure was likely among donors, who were nominally healthy when sampled. Study outcomes and limitations: It was likely that a cluster of highly shared sequence variants was a sequencing artifact. Researchers left out some V segments, among them TRBV6-2 and TRBV6-3, as indistinguishable.

13 Jbeta primers and 60 Vbeta primers were used for the PCR. Profiling relied on immunoSEQ multiplex PCR, and the TCRdb table lists in-frame clones only, not all of them. Here the sample spans about 200,000 clones, approximately 80% being singletons. Concerning this clone: Antigen unknown.

This TCR was sampled from a woman younger than 45 in good health and CMV-seronegative. This chain uses TRBV14 with TRBJ1-2, with a weak D call TRBD1 (6 bases). The source material was PBMCs. CDR3 sequence (DNA): TGTGCCAGCAGCCCCAAGGGCCCGGCTTACAGGGTGGGAGGCTACACCTTC. Translating it yields CASSPKGPAYRVGGYTF.